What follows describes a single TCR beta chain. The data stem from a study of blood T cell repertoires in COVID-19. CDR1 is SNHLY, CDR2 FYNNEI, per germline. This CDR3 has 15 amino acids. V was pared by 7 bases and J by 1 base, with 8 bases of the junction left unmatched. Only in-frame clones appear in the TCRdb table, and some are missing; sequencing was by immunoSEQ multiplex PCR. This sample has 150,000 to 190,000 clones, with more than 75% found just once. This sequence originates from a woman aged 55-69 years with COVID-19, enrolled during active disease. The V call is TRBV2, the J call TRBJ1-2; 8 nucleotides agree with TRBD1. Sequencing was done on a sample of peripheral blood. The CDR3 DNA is TGTGCCAGCACCGCCCAGGGGGCTATTAACTATGGCTACACCTTC. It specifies CASTAQGAINYGYTF.